The clone carrying this T cell receptor (beta chain) was seen a handful of times. CDR1 MNHNS and CDR2 SASEGT come from the germline V gene. Trimming at V came to 3 bases and at J to 2 bases, leaving 2 bases not matched to a gene. The CDR3 loop spans 14 amino acids. Healthy bone marrow donors made up the cohort. This record belongs to a study of cytomegalovirus exposure and HLA in healthy donors. The overall study: In terms of ancestry, the Caucasian-associated cluster contained about four fifths of the approximately 430 genotyped donors.

The PCR made use of 60 Vbeta and 13 Jbeta primers. Using immunoSEQ multiplex PCR, the repertoire was profiled, and TCRdb retains in-frame clones only, with some absent. The table lists about 180,000 clones, around 84% of them singletons, with 1% to 1.5% in the top ten. The rearrangement links TRBV6-1 to TRBJ2-7; 9 nucleotides align to TRBD1. Sequencing was carried out using PBMCs. This TCR came from a girl aged 2-10 years in good health and CMV-seropositive. The CDR3 here is CASSETGGTYEQYF. CDR3 coding DNA: TGTGCCAGCAGTGAGACAGGGGGGACCTACGAGCAGTACTTC.